Below are 15 T cell receptor beta chains sequenced from a single sample in a study of T-cell memory formation after mild COVID-19. MiXCR was run by TCRdb on the 5' RACE reads, yielding one entry per CDR3 protein. There are a few hundred thousand distinct CDR3 sequences in the sample; over 15% occur only once, and 22% lies in the top ten. Sequenced input: PBMCs or a T cell subset sorted from them (not recorded which). The receptors stem from a man aged 18 to 30 who had mild COVID-19 (a few samples of this study predate the infection). Cell type and time point are not known.

This clonotype was observed at least ten times. This chain uses TRBV4-2 with TRBJ1-2; D is uncertain. Trimming took 1 base from V and 5 from J, leaving 11 bases between them. The CDR3 contains 14 residues. Germline CDR1 LGHNA, CDR2 YNFKEQ. CDR3: CASSQGPLGYGYTF. Here the CDR3 DNA reads TGTGCCAGCAGCCAAGGGCCGCTTGGGTATGGCTACACCTTC.

The chain employs TRBV20-1 and TRBJ1-1; TRBD1 aligns across 8 bases. CDR3 length equals 14 residues. Germline trimming cut 3 bases from V and 1 base from J; bases unmatched to any gene: 4. Germline CDR1 and CDR2: DFQATT and SNEGSKA (reference sequence). The CDR3 DNA follows: TGCAGTGCTAGGGAACAGGGGGGGAACACTGAAGCTTTCTTT. Residues: CSAREQGGNTEAFF.

This clonotype has a handful of counts. The rearrangement joins TRBV6-2 or TRBV6-3 to TRBJ1-1, with 8 bases aligning to TRBD1. This CDR3 is built from 13 residues. From germline, CDR1 is MNHEY and CDR2 SVGEGT. V lost 7 bases, J lost 5 bases, and 6 bases stayed unmatched. This chain's CDR3 is CASKMDRETEAFF. The CDR3, as DNA: TGTGCCAGCAAAATGGACAGGGAGACTGAAGCTTTCTTT.

This clonotype was detected many times. The rearrangement links TRBV28 to TRBJ2-3; D unresolved. The CDR3 contains 12 residues. V shed 6 bases and J shed 0 bases, with 4 bases lying between them. Germline CDR1 reads MDHEN; CDR2 reads SYDVKM. The CDR3: CASRRSTDTQYF. The CDR3 bases are TGTGCCAGCAGACGCAGCACAGATACGCAGTATTTT.

This clonotype appeared once. CDR3 sequence reads: CASSPGKGFTDTQYF. CDR3 in DNA: TGTGCCAGCAGTCCTGGCAAAGGCTTCACAGATACGCAGTATTTT. V and J are TRBV12-3 or TRBV12-4 and TRBJ2-3; unclear D gene. The CDR3 loop spans 15 amino acids. Trimming removed 5 bases at V and 2 bases at J, with 14 bases between.

This clonotype was detected only a few times. The rearrangement links TRBV12-3 or TRBV12-4 to TRBJ2-5; perhaps D is TRBD1 or TRBD2 (5 bases each). There are 15 residues in the CDR3. Between the trimmed V and J ends, which lost 7 bases and 5 bases, there was a span of 20 bases. CDR3 region: CASTRRGLADETQYF. The CDR3 DNA reads as TGTGCCAGCACTAGAAGGGGCCTAGCCGACGAGACCCAGTACTTC.

This clonotype has a handful of counts. The gene calls are TRBV5-1 and TRBJ2-3; D is perhaps TRBD1 (7 bases). The CDR3 is made up of 16 amino acids. Trimming pared 0 bases from V and 1 base from J, leaving 12 bases between. Germline-derived CDR1 and CDR2 are SGHRS and YFSETQ. The CDR3 nucleotides are TGCGCCAGCAGCTTGGTGGAGGGGGCGGGCACAGATACGCAGTATTTT. This codes for CASSLVEGAGTDTQYF.

This clonotype was seen a few times. The rearrangement links TRBV7-9 to TRBJ1-2; D gene ambiguous. Germline V lookup: CDR1 SEHNR, CDR2 FQNEAQ (reference sequence). CDR3 length: 14 residues. The V gene lost 6 bases and the J gene lost 0 bases, with 11 bases spanning the gap. CDR3 in DNA: TGTGCCAGCAGGCCCAAGACTGCTAACTATGGCTACACCTTC. Its translation is CASRPKTANYGYTF.

The V gene is TRBV6-6, the J gene TRBJ1-5, with D possibly TRBD1 on 5 matching bases. The V end was cut by 5 bases, the J end by 6 bases, with 11 bases between. Germline CDR1 reads MNHNY; CDR2 reads SVGAGI (reference sequence). The CDR3 extends over 13 amino acids. The CDR3 DNA reads as TGTGCCAGCAGTCAAGCGGGGGTTCAGCCCCAGCATTTT. Residues: CASSQAGVQPQHF.

The chain is built from TRBV7-9 and TRBJ1-2, with D hard to call. The V gene lost 4 bases and the J gene lost 6 bases, with 9 bases spanning the gap. The germline V gene encodes CDR1 SEHNR and CDR2 FQNEAQ (reference sequence). The CDR3 has 12 residues. CDR3 residues: CASSSPTDGYTF. Here the CDR3 DNA reads TGTGCCAGCAGCTCCCCGACGGATGGCTACACCTTC. Combining the CDR3 with reference TRBV7-9 and TRBJ1-2 gives the whole variable domain DTGVSQNPRHKITKRGQNVTFRCDPISEHNRLYWYRQTLGQGPEFLTYFQNEAQLEKSRLLSDRFSAERPKGSFSTLEIQRTEQGDSAMYLCASSSPTDGYTFGSGTRLTVV.

CDR3 residues: CASIITGDYEQYV. The CDR3 bases are TGTGCCAGCATTATAACAGGGGATTACGAGCAGTACGTC. The rearrangement links TRBV28 to TRBJ2-7, with 7 bases that match TRBD1. Germline V gives CDR1 MDHEN, CDR2 SYDVKM. J gave up 4 bases and V 7 bases, and 7 bases lay outside the gene matches. The CDR3 extends over 13 amino acids.

This clonotype was picked up many times. The chain couples TRBV15 to TRBJ1-2; 8 positions match TRBD1. Germline V gives CDR1 LNHNV, CDR2 YYDKDF (reference sequence). This CDR3 has 14 residues. Unmatched junction bases numbered 6, after V lost 3 bases and J lost 6 bases. Written as DNA, the CDR3 is TGTGCCACCAGCAGCCGCAGGGGGCCGAATGGCTACACCTTC. Amino acids: CATSSRRGPNGYTF. The whole variable domain, remainder taken from reference TRBV15 and TRBJ1-2, is DAMVIQNPRYQVTQFGKPVTLSCSQTLNHNVMYWYQQKSSQAPKLLFHYYDKDFNNEADTPDNFQSRRPNTSFCFLDIRSPGLGDTAMYLCATSSRRGPNGYTFGSGTRLTVV.

The V gene is TRBV7-2, the J gene TRBJ1-1; D is possibly TRBD1 (6 bases). The V end lost 7 bases, the J end lost 7 bases, and 10 bases lay between the germline ends. Germline lookup yields CDR1 SGHTA and CDR2 FQGNSA. This CDR3 contains 11 residues. The CDR3 here is CASKQGLEAFF. The CDR3 region has the DNA TGTGCCAGCAAACAGGGCCTTGAAGCTTTCTTT.

The sample holds a few counts of this clonotype. The chain links TRBV7-9 to TRBJ1-6, with D maybe TRBD1 (5 bases). This CDR3 has 18 amino acids. The V gene's germline CDR1 is SEHNR and CDR2 FQNEAQ (reference sequence). The V end lost 4 bases, the J end lost 0 bases, and 16 bases lay between the germline ends. The CDR3 region has the DNA TGTGCCAGCAGCTCCTTCCGGGACGGGGGCTCCTATAATTCACCCCTCCACTTT. Protein: CASSSFRDGGSYNSPLHF.

The chain carries TRBV7-2 and TRBJ2-1, with D possibly TRBD1 on 6 matching bases. This CDR3 is built from 13 residues. V was trimmed by 4 bases and J by 10 bases, leaving 14 bases between them. Per germline, CDR1 SGHTA and CDR2 FQGNSA. CDR3 in DNA: TGTGCCAGCAGCTCAGGGGATAGGAGAGAGCAGTTCTTC. This encodes CASSSGDRREQFF. The full variable domain, in which reference TRBV7-2 and TRBJ2-1 provide the parts outside the CDR3, is GAGVSQSPSNKVTEKGKDVELRCDPISGHTALYWYRQSLGQGLEFLIYFQGNSAPDKSGLPSDRFSAERTGGSVSTLTIQRTQQEDSAVYLCASSSGDRREQFFGPGTRLTVL.